The rows below give T cell receptor beta chains drawn from one sample of a study of early T cells in non-severe SARS-CoV-2 infection. TCRdb redid the calling of the 5' RACE reads with MiXCR, one entry per CDR3 protein. There are 65,000 to 85,000 distinct CDR3 sequences in the sample; around 16% occur only once, and 12% lies in the top ten. Sequenced sample: whole blood. The receptors come from an adult who was a healthcare worker with PCR-confirmed SARS-CoV-2 infection or an uninfected control (not recorded which). The CDR3 runs from the conserved cysteine through the conserved F or W. Each record gives: clone size, V gene, D gene, J gene, CDR3 protein, CDR3 DNA. A D gene is named only where the DNA matches it firmly. Clone size, where shown, is once, few, many, or a class for clones that have expanded.

>NA|TRBV11-2|NA|TRBJ2-1
CASSSGLMNNEQFF
TGTGCCAGCAGCTCGGGACTCATGAACAATGAGCAGTTCTTC
>NA|TRBV7-3|NA|TRBJ2-7
CASSLMGLGEQYF
TGTGCCAGCAGCTTAATGGGGCTGGGGGAGCAGTACTTC
>NA|TRBV27|NA|TRBJ2-7
CASSLTRGEQYF
TGTGCCAGCAGTTTGACCAGGGGCGAGCAGTACTTC
>many|TRBV7-8|NA|TRBJ1-5
CASSPNPPGGSNQPQHF
TGTGCCAGCAGCCCAAACCCCCCCGGGGGTAGCAATCAGCCCCAGCATTTT
>few|TRBV24-1|TRBD1|TRBJ2-7
CATSDSPGQGSLRPYEQYF
TGTGCCACCAGTGATTCCCCGGGACAGGGATCGCTCAGACCCTACGAGCAGTACTTC
>NA|TRBV5-5|NA|TRBJ2-7
CASSLDPGTASYEQYF
TGTGCCAGCAGCTTGGATCCTGGCACTGCCTCCTACGAGCAGTACTTC
>NA|TRBV6-2/TRBV6-3|NA|TRBJ2-2
CASRGKPGELFF
TGTGCCAGCAGGGGGAAGCCCGGGGAGCTGTTTTTT
>few|TRBV5-1|TRBD1|TRBJ1-1
CASSPGQGVLRTEAFF
TGCGCCAGCAGCCCGGGACAGGGAGTATTAAGGACTGAAGCTTTCTTT
>NA|TRBV27|NA|TRBJ1-1
CASSPRAMNTEAFF
TGTGCCAGCAGCCCCAGGGCCATGAACACTGAAGCTTTCTTT
>many|TRBV30|TRBD1|TRBJ1-2
CAWTLGTGNYGYTF
TGTGCCTGGACTCTCGGGACAGGGAACTATGGCTACACCTTC
>many|TRBV28|TRBD1|TRBJ1-5
CASRLGQEGAYQPQHF
TGTGCCAGCAGACTAGGACAGGAAGGAGCTTATCAGCCCCAGCATTTT
>NA|TRBV7-2|NA|TRBJ2-7
CASSQKPQGWYEQYF
TGTGCCAGCAGCCAAAAACCCCAGGGGTGGTACGAGCAGTACTTC
>few|TRBV6-2/TRBV6-3|TRBD1|TRBJ1-5
CASSYSQGGNQPQHF
TGTGCCAGCAGTTACTCCCAGGGGGGCAATCAGCCCCAGCATTTT
>once|TRBV7-9|TRBD2|TRBJ2-2
CASSSPFAGGNGELFF
TGTGCCAGCAGCTCCCCTTTTGCGGGGGGTAACGGGGAGCTGTTTTTT
>NA|TRBV11-3|TRBD1|TRBJ2-2
CASSQRQGRTGELFF
TGTGCCAGCAGCCAGCGACAGGGAAGGACCGGGGAGCTGTTTTTT
>NA|TRBV5-5|NA|TRBJ2-7
CASSPGDVQYF
TGTGCCAGCAGTCCAGGGGATGTGCAGTACTTC
>few|TRBV9|NA|TRBJ2-5
CASSVIGRGQETQYF
TGTGCCAGCAGCGTAATTGGCAGGGGCCAAGAGACCCAGTACTTC
>many|TRBV6-2/TRBV6-3|NA|TRBJ2-2
CASSPGTWEVAGELFF
TGTGCCAGCAGCCCCGGGACCTGGGAAGTGGCCGGGGAGCTGTTTTTT